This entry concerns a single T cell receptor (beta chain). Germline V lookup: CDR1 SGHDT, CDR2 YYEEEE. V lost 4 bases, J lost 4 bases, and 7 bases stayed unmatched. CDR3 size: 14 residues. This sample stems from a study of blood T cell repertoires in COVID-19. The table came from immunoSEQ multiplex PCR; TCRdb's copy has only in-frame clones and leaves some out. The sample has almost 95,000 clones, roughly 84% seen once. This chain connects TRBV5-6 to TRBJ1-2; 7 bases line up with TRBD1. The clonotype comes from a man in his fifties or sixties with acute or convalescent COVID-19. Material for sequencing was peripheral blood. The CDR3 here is CASSTTGVPYGYTF. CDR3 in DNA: TGTGCCAGCAGCACTACAGGGGTCCCCTATGGCTACACCTTC.